The clone carrying this T cell receptor (beta chain) was seen a single time. Clones were sequenced by immunoSEQ multiplex PCR, and TCRdb holds only the in-frame ones, with some missing. The sample contains about 2.3 million clones, roughly 90% of which appear only once. The CDR3 totals 15 residues. Germline-derived CDR1 and CDR2 are SGHTA and FQGTGA. J was trimmed by 2 bases and V by 5 bases; bases with no gene match: 4. This specimen comes from a study of shared clonotypes between healthy human individuals. The source of this sequence is a young man in good health. Some clones in this sample may be carry-over from other donors' samples. Input material: naive CD4+ T cells from PBMCs. Subset described: CD45RA+ positively selected. The J gene is TRBJ2-1, the V gene TRBV7-3; 9 bases match TRBD2. In DNA, the CDR3 is TGTGCCAGCAGCCCTAGCGGGGACACCTACAATGAGCAGTTCTTC. It encodes CASSPSGDTYNEQFF.